A selection of T cell receptor beta chains follows, all from one sample in a study of control samples from healthy donors and cancer patients. The table came from immunoSEQ multiplex PCR; TCRdb's copy has only in-frame clones and leaves some out. The table lists around 95,000 clones, around 81% of them singletons. The source material was blood. These receptors were collected from a man younger than 45 in good health. Each CDR3 is given with its conserved first and last residue. Each record gives: D gene, CDR3 length, J gene, V gene, clone size, CDR3 DNA, CDR3 protein. D genes are given only for firm matches. Expanded clones get a size class; other rows say once, few or many, or leave the size out.

.	14	TRBJ2-2	TRBV28	.	TGTGCCAGCAGTTTCCCGCGAGGCACCGGGGAGCTGTTTTTT	CASSFPRGTGELFF
.	14	TRBJ2-7	TRBV2	once	TGTGCCAGCAGGGGGGCGACAGTTTCTCTGGAGCAGTACTTC	CASRGATVSLEQYF
.	14	TRBJ2-5	TRBV19	once	TGTGCCAGTAGTATTGTTCCGAACCAAGAGACCCAGTACTTC	CASSIVPNQETQYF
.	13	TRBJ1-2	TRBV6-5	.	TGTGCCAGCAGTTATTCCGGGGCGGATGGCTACACCTTC	CASSYSGADGYTF
.	13	TRBJ2-2	TRBV5-6	.	TGTGCCAGCAGCCGGAGGGGGACCGGGGAGCTGTTTTTT	CASSRRGTGELFF
.	10	TRBJ2-7	TRBV12-3/TRBV12-4	few	TGTGCCAGTGGGGGGAGCGAGCAGTACTTC	CASGGSEQYF
.	13	TRBJ1-5	TRBV5-1	.	TGCGCCAGCAGCATGGACGGAGATCAGCCCCAGCATTTT	CASSMDGDQPQHF
TRBD1	19	TRBJ1-2	TRBV5-1	.	TGCGCCAGCAGCTTTTACCCAGACAGGGAAAGAGGCCTAAGATATGGCTACACCTTC	CASSFYPDRERGLRYGYTF
TRBD1	16	TRBJ2-2	TRBV28	.	TGTGCCACCAGGACAGGGTGGAGCAACGCGGCCGGGGAGCTGTTTTTT	CATRTGWSNAAGELFF
.	14	TRBJ2-3	TRBV30	.	TGTGCCTGGAGAGGTCACGCTAGCACAGATACGCAGTATTTT	CAWRGHASTDTQYF
.	19	TRBJ1-1	TRBV3-1/TRBV3-2	once	TGTGCCAGCAGCCAAGATCGAGTCAGGGGATTGGTCGTTGGGACTGAAGCTTTCTTT	CASSQDRVRGLVVGTEAFF
.	13	TRBJ2-7	TRBV9	.	TGTGCCAGCAGCGCACCGGGGGCAAACGAGCAGTACTTC	CASSAPGANEQYF
.	14	TRBJ2-5	TRBV5-4	.	TGTGCCAGCAGCTTGATTCAGGGTCGAGAGACCCAGTACTTC	CASSLIQGRETQYF
.	15	TRBJ2-5	TRBV5-1	.	.	CASSLGTGFLETQYF
.	13	TRBJ2-1	TRBV10-3	.	TGTGCCATCAGTTCGGGCAGGGGTAATGAGCAGTTCTTC	CAISSGRGNEQFF
TRBD2	13	TRBJ2-3	TRBV30	.	TGTGCCTGGACTAGCGGGGTCACAGATACGCAGTATTTT	CAWTSGVTDTQYF
TRBD1	15	TRBJ1-1	TRBV5-1	.	TGCGCCAGCAGCAAACGGACAGGGGATTACACTGAAGCTTTCTTT	CASSKRTGDYTEAFF
.	15	TRBJ2-2	TRBV28	.	TGTGCCAGCAGTTTTGTCAGGGGCATGGCCGGGGAGCTGTTTTTT	CASSFVRGMAGELFF
TRBD1	18	TRBJ1-2	TRBV10-3	.	TGTGCCATCAGTGACCTTCCAGGGACAGGGGCCTCTAGCTATGGCTACACCTTC	CAISDLPGTGASSYGYTF
.	16	TRBJ2-1	TRBV19	once	TGTGCCAGTTCCGACGCTCGGACCCTCACGGTCAATGAGCAGTTCTTC	CASSDARTLTVNEQFF
.	15	TRBJ2-2	TRBV28	.	TGTGCCAGCAGTTCACAGGGCCTTCGGACCGGGGAGCTGTTTTTT	CASSSQGLRTGELFF
TRBD1	14	TRBJ1-2	TRBV24-1	.	TGTGCCACCAGTGAATCGACAGGGGGGAGAGGCTACACCTTC	CATSESTGGRGYTF
TRBD2	16	TRBJ2-7	TRBV2	.	TGTGCCAGCAGTCCTTTTCGCGGGGGGGCATCCTACGAGCAGTACTTC	CASSPFRGGASYEQYF
.	14	TRBJ1-3	TRBV7-9	.	TGTGCCAGCAGCTTAGCGGGCTCTGGAAACACCATATATTTT	CASSLAGSGNTIYF
.	18	TRBJ2-1	TRBV7-3	.	TGTGCCAGCAGCTTAACGTTGTGCGAGACCCTCTCCTACAATGAGCAGTTCTTC	CASSLTLCETLSYNEQFF
.	18	TRBJ2-2	TRBV19	.	TGTGCCAGTAGCTCAAATTCGGCGACAGACCCGAACACCGGGGAGCTGTTTTTT	CASSSNSATDPNTGELFF
TRBD1	14	TRBJ1-2	TRBV28	.	TGTGCCAGCAGCGAGGGGACAGGGGGTAGTGGCTACACCTTC	CASSEGTGGSGYTF
.	11	TRBJ1-1	TRBV28	.	TGTGCCAGCGAAACCTACACTGAAGCTTTCTTT	CASETYTEAFF
.	15	TRBJ2-3	TRBV7-3	.	TGTGCCAGCAGCCCACAGGGAGGAGCGGCAGATACGCAGTATTTT	CASSPQGGAADTQYF
.	16	TRBJ2-2	TRBV13	.	TGTGCCAGCAGCTTAGGACAAGCCTTGAACACCGGGGAGCTGTTTTTT	CASSLGQALNTGELFF
.	13	TRBJ1-1	TRBV12-3/TRBV12-4	.	TGTGCCAGCAGTTTTTCTGGGAGCACTGAAGCTTTCTTT	CASSFSGSTEAFF
TRBD1	13	TRBJ1-1	TRBV2	.	TGTGCCAGCAGTCGACAGGGGAACACTGAAGCTTTCTTT	CASSRQGNTEAFF
.	16	TRBJ2-3	TRBV6-6	.	TGTGCCAGCAGTTCCCTAAAGGGGGGGCTCTCAGATACGCAGTATTTT	CASSSLKGGLSDTQYF
.	13	TRBJ1-2	TRBV12-3/TRBV12-4	.	TGTGCCAGCAGTTTGGCGGAAGCCTATGGCTACACCTTC	CASSLAEAYGYTF
.	13	TRBJ1-1	TRBV9	.	TGTGCCAGCAGCGTAGATCTGAACACTGAAGCTTTCTTT	CASSVDLNTEAFF
.	11	TRBJ2-7	TRBV2	.	TGTGCCAGCAGTCCAGTCTACGAGCAGTACTTC	CASSPVYEQYF
TRBD2	14	TRBJ2-1	TRBV6-5	.	TGTGCCAGCAGTCAGCGGGGGGGCCACAATGAGCAGTTCTTC	CASSQRGGHNEQFF
.	17	TRBJ2-2	TRBV6-1	.	TGTGCCAGCAGTGAATTGGGGGGGGGCGGGGGCACCGGGGAGCTGTTTTTT	CASSELGGGGGTGELFF
.	12	TRBJ2-7	TRBV6-5	.	TGTGCCAGCAGCCGGGGGGCAGGCGAGCAGTACTTC	CASSRGAGEQYF
.	16	TRBJ1-6	TRBV9	.	TGTGCCAGCAGCGTAGAGGGACGGAAATATAATTCACCCCTCCACTTT	CASSVEGRKYNSPLHF
.	14	TRBJ1-2	TRBV6-1	.	TGTGCCAGCAGTGAAGGGACGCCTAACTATGGCTACACCTTC	CASSEGTPNYGYTF
TRBD1	14	TRBJ2-7	TRBV7-9	once	TGTGCCAGCAGCATGACAGGGAGCGGCTACGAGCAGTACTTC	CASSMTGSGYEQYF
TRBD1	13	TRBJ1-1	TRBV24-1	once	TGTGCCACCCGACAGGGGCTAGACACTGAAGCTTTCTTT	CATRQGLDTEAFF
.	14	TRBJ1-4	TRBV19	once	TGTGCCAGTAGACCTTCGGGACTGGATGAAAAACTGTTTTTT	CASRPSGLDEKLFF
.	14	TRBJ1-1	TRBV7-9	.	TGTGCCAGCAGCAGAGCACCACCCGGGACTGAAGCTTTCTTT	CASSRAPPGTEAFF
.	15	TRBJ2-1	TRBV19	.	TGTGCCAGTAGAAGGACAGTGAGCTCCTACAATGAGCAGTTCTTC	CASRRTVSSYNEQFF
TRBD1	14	TRBJ1-2	TRBV24-1	many	TGTGCCACCAGTCCCGGACAGGCGACCTATGGCTACACCTTC	CATSPGQATYGYTF
.	13	TRBJ1-2	TRBV6-1	.	TGTGCCAGCAGTGAATGGGTGATCTATGGCTACACCTTC	CASSEWVIYGYTF
TRBD1	16	TRBJ2-1	TRBV5-6	.	TGTGCCAGCAGCTTTGCGGGACAGGGGGCCTACAATGAGCAGTTCTTC	CASSFAGQGAYNEQFF
.	12	TRBJ2-1	TRBV6-6	.	TGTGCCAGCAGTTACTCAGCTAGTGAGCAGTTCTTC	CASSYSASEQFF
.	17	TRBJ2-3	TRBV19	.	TGTGCCAGTAGTATAACCCCGGGACGCCGTAGCACAGATACGCAGTATTTT	CASSITPGRRSTDTQYF
.	14	TRBJ1-1	TRBV18	.	TGTGCCAGCTCACGCATTGATACGAACACTGAAGCTTTCTTT	CASSRIDTNTEAFF
.	13	TRBJ2-3	TRBV10-1	once	TGCGCCAGCAGTGTATACAGGAGGGATACGCAGTATTTT	CASSVYRRDTQYF